This T cell receptor (beta chain) was sequenced for a study of OX40 agonist ivuxolimab in advanced cancers. Study-level points and caveats: The 0.1-3.0 mg/kg partial responders had among the lowest clonal expansion.

Assay used: immunoSEQ multiplex PCR; TCRdb lists only in-frame clones, some missing. The sample lists about 53,000 clones; roughly 86% were seen once. Comments on this clone: What it binds is unknown.

This specimen was CD4+ or CD8+ T cells sorted from blood, taken in a trial of the OX40 agonist ivuxolimab. This TCR was recovered from an adult with an advanced solid tumor such as melanoma, head and neck, liver or kidney cancer.

CDR3 residues: CASSVGGLEGNTIYF. The CDR3 DNA reads TGTGCCAGCAGCGTAGGGGGGCTGGAAGGAAACACCATATATTTT. The chain carries TRBV9 and TRBJ1-3; D possibly corresponds to TRBD1 (6 bases). The CDR3 totals 15 residues. Trimming took off 0 bases at V and 4 bases at J, with 11 bases between the two ends. The germline V gene encodes CDR1 SGDLS and CDR2 YYNGEE.